This TCR beta chain is from a study of early T cells in non-severe SARS-CoV-2 infection. Germline V gives CDR1 SGHTA, CDR2 FQGNSA. The CDR3 is made up of 13 amino acids. The V gene lost 7 bases and the J gene lost 6 bases, with 13 bases spanning the gap. Unique molecular identifiers tagged individual cDNA molecules. TCRdb analysed the 5' RACE reads with MiXCR anew, one entry per CDR3 protein. The table lists 51,000 or so distinct CDR3 sequences, 9.5% to 12% of them singletons. This clonotype is medium-sized within its sample. The chain employs TRBV7-2 and TRBJ2-1; maybe TRBD1 (5 bases). The sequenced material came from whole blood. This receptor was taken from an adult who was a healthcare worker with PCR-confirmed SARS-CoV-2 infection or an uninfected control (not recorded which). In DNA form, the CDR3 reads TGTGCCAGCACTCTTAACACAGGCAATGAGCAGTTCTTC. Translating gives CASTLNTGNEQFF.